This T cell receptor (beta chain) was identified during a study of OX40 agonist ivuxolimab in advanced cancers. In the study overall: Dose-escalation patients had hepatocellular carcinoma, melanoma, renal cell or head and neck cancer. Prior checkpoint blockade (anti-PD-1, anti-PD-L1 or anti-CTLA-4) was permitted; approximately 40% had it.

The CDR3 has 14 residues. CDR1 WSHSY and CDR2 SAAADI come from the germline V gene. V was cut by 6 bases and J by 2 bases, with 11 bases left in between. Patients with a history of autoimmune disease or on systemic immunosuppression were excluded. The study, taken as a whole, reports: There were, on average, more expanded clones in CD8+ T cells than in CD4+.

Generated by immunoSEQ multiplex PCR, the TCRdb table keeps only in-frame clones and is missing some. The sample contains approximately 99,000 clones, 80% to 95% of which appear only once. With respect to this clone: The antigen remains unidentified.

This sequence originates from an adult with an advanced solid tumor such as melanoma, head and neck, liver or kidney cancer. The chain carries TRBV10-2 and TRBJ1-5; tentative D call: TRBD1 (5 bases). The sample in question was CD4+ or CD8+ T cells sorted from blood, obtained in a trial of the OX40 agonist ivuxolimab. This chain's CDR3 is CASSLQGGNQPQHF. Written as DNA, the CDR3 is TGCGCCAGCAGCCTTCAGGGCGGCAATCAGCCCCAGCATTTT.